The subject of this entry is one TCR beta chain. Its matching antigen is unknown. CDR3 size: 17 residues. Germline V gene data show CDR1 as SGHVS and CDR2 as FNYEAQ. Trimming pared 1 base from V and 4 bases from J, leaving 17 bases between. The record originates from a study of T cells in narcolepsy. Data came from immunoSEQ multiplex PCR; TCRdb stores just in-frame clones and leaves some out. The table has several thousand clones, about 56% seen once. Study-level results: Autoreactive HCRT-specific and TRIB2-specific clonotypes were marked in same-patient CSF-versus-blood CD4+ comparisons. Blood of same and different patients, but not healthy controls, reportedly held recurring autoreactive clonotypes.

Sequencing used CD45RA- memory CD8+ T cells from PBMCs. The rearrangement links TRBV7-6 to TRBJ1-3; D not certain. The clonotype comes from a human donor with narcolepsy. The CDR3 sequence: CASSLDPPSLGGNTIYF. In DNA, the CDR3 is TGTGCCAGCAGCTTAGACCCCCCCTCCCTTGGCGGAAACACCATATATTTT.